Listed below are T cell receptor beta chains from one sample, sequenced in a study of CD8 T cells in ankylosing spondylitis. TCRdb reprocessed the 5' RACE reads with MiXCR, giving one entry per CDR3 protein. The sample has 200,000 to 250,000 distinct CDR3 sequences; around a quarter are singletons. Sequences were obtained from blood, either unsorted or a sorted T cell fraction (not recorded which). These receptors were collected from a male donor with ankylosing spondylitis or in good health (not recorded which). Each CDR3 is given with its conserved first and last residue. D genes are given only for firm matches. Clone size is not always given. Where it is, it says once, few, many or a class for expanded clones.

D: TRBD2
size: many
J: TRBJ2-7
V: TRBV15
CDR3: CATSSGVSGSSYEQYF
DNA: TGTGCCACCAGCTCCGGGGTGAGCGGGAGCTCCTACGAGCAGTACTTC

D: NA
size: NA
J: TRBJ2-7
V: TRBV2
CDR3: CASRYDSYEQYF
DNA: TGTGCCAGCAGATACGACAGCTACGAGCAGTACTTC

D: NA
size: NA
J: TRBJ1-1
V: TRBV12-3/TRBV12-4
CDR3: CASGGADTEAFF
DNA: TGTGCCAGCGGGGGCGCGGACACTGAAGCTTTCTTT

D: TRBD1
size: NA
J: TRBJ2-1
V: TRBV12-5
CDR3: CASGKTGGGNEQFF
DNA: TGTGCTAGTGGGAAGACAGGGGGTGGCAATGAGCAGTTCTTC

D: NA
size: many
J: TRBJ2-1
V: TRBV28
CDR3: CASSSPGGSSYNEQFF
DNA: TGTGCCAGCAGTTCTCCCGGGGGAAGCTCCTACAATGAGCAGTTCTTC

D: NA
size: NA
J: TRBJ2-7
V: TRBV20-1
CDR3: CSARSGGYIYEQYF
DNA: TGCAGTGCTAGATCGGGGGGCTATATCTACGAGCAGTACTTC

D: NA
size: NA
J: TRBJ1-2
V: TRBV20-1
CDR3: CSARLEGWDYGYTF
DNA: TGCAGTGCTAGGCTCGAGGGGTGGGACTATGGCTACACCTTC

D: TRBD2
size: NA
J: TRBJ2-3
V: TRBV2
CDR3: CASRRSSGSFTDTQYF
DNA: TGTGCCAGCAGGAGGTCTAGCGGGAGCTTCACAGATACGCAGTATTTT

D: NA
size: few
J: TRBJ2-7
V: TRBV20-1
CDR3: CSAKGTSYEQYF
DNA: TGCAGTGCCAAGGGCACCTCCTACGAGCAGTACTTC

D: TRBD2
size: many
J: TRBJ2-1
V: TRBV20-1
CDR3: CSASAAGDNNEQFF
DNA: TGCAGTGCTAGCGCAGCGGGAGATAACAATGAGCAGTTCTTC

D: NA
size: NA
J: TRBJ1-1
V: TRBV7-8
CDR3: CGSSLIRTIGEAFF
DNA: TGTGGCAGCAGCTTAATAAGGACAATCGGTGAAGCTTTCTTT

D: NA
size: NA
J: TRBJ2-1
V: TRBV20-1
CDR3: CSATSGFSSYNEQFF
DNA: TGCAGTGCTACCTCAGGGTTCAGCTCCTACAATGAGCAGTTCTTC

D: TRBD1
size: many
J: TRBJ2-2
V: TRBV12-3/TRBV12-4
CDR3: CASSTRDRRTGELFF
DNA: TGTGCCAGCAGTACCCGGGACAGGCGCACCGGGGAGCTGTTTTTT

D: TRBD2
size: many
J: TRBJ2-7
V: TRBV5-1
CDR3: CASSVGTSVYEQYF
DNA: TGCGCCAGCAGCGTTGGGACTAGCGTCTACGAGCAGTACTTC

D: TRBD2
size: many
J: TRBJ2-3
V: TRBV20-1
CDR3: CSAKTSGIADTQYF
DNA: TGCAGTGCTAAGACTAGCGGGATAGCAGATACGCAGTATTTT

D: TRBD1
size: NA
J: TRBJ2-3
V: TRBV7-2
CDR3: CASSQTGVGTDTQYF
DNA: TGTGCCAGCAGCCAGACAGGGGTGGGCACAGATACGCAGTATTTT

D: NA
size: many
J: TRBJ1-1
V: TRBV3-1
CDR3: CASSPTGHPNTEAFF
DNA: TGTGCCAGCAGCCCTACCGGACACCCGAACACTGAAGCTTTCTTT

D: NA
size: NA
J: TRBJ2-1
V: TRBV5-1
CDR3: CASSLAPGLKGNEQFF
DNA: TGCGCCAGCAGCTTAGCACCGGGCCTCAAGGGCAATGAGCAGTTCTTC

D: TRBD2
size: many
J: TRBJ2-7
V: TRBV20-1
CDR3: CSASAPTSASYEQYF
DNA: TGCAGTGCTAGCGCCCCGACTAGCGCATCCTACGAGCAGTACTTC

D: NA
size: NA
J: TRBJ2-6
V: TRBV7-9
CDR3: CASSLASVGANVLTF
DNA: TGTGCCAGCAGCTTAGCCTCGGTTGGGGCCAACGTCCTGACTTTC